These 23 T cell receptor beta chains were all obtained from the same sample, sequenced in a study of patients with pleural tuberculosis. TCRdb used MiXCR to reprocess the reads, holding one entry per CDR3 protein. This table holds approximately 53,000 distinct CDR3 sequences, about 7.3% found once. The source is a human donor with pleural tuberculosis.

Ten or more counts support this clonotype. The V gene is TRBV5-1, the J gene TRBJ2-1, with D possibly being TRBD1 (5 bases). Germline loops: CDR1 SGHRS, CDR2 YFSETQ. This CDR3 region has 15 residues. V dropped 1 base and J dropped 7 bases, with 15 bases sitting between them. Here the CDR3 reads CASSLYGQGRNEQFF. The CDR3 DNA is TGCGCCAGCAGCTTGTACGGCCAGGGAAGAAATGAGCAGTTCTTC.

Comment on this clonotype: An end of the junction does not agree with germline; a read error may underlie this. The chain joins TRBV19 to TRBJ2-2, with 9 positions matching TRBD2. This CDR3 spans 17 amino acids. The germline gives CDR1 LNHDA, CDR2 SQIVND (reference sequence). As DNA, the CDR3 is TGTGCCAGTAGTGCGGATATAGCGGGAGTAAAAACCGGGCAGCTGTTTTTT. Its translation is CASSADIAGVKTGQLFF.

This chain joins TRBV29-1 and TRBJ1-1; the D is unclear. The germline gives CDR1 SQVTM, CDR2 ANQGSEA. The V end lost 7 bases, the J end lost 4 bases, and 16 bases lay between the germline ends. The CDR3 is 13 residues long. This CDR3 reads CSARTGAGTEAFF. CDR3 DNA: TGCAGCGCTAGGACGGGAGCGGGCACTGAAGCTTTCTTT.

This clonotype was seen many times. The chain is built from TRBV4-1 and TRBJ1-1; perhaps TRBD1 as D (5 bases). The V gene lost 0 bases and the J gene lost 7 bases, with 12 bases spanning the gap. This CDR3 comprises 14 residues. Per the germline V gene, CDR1 is MGHRA and CDR2 is YSYEKL. The CDR3 protein is CASSQDLGTFEAFF. The CDR3 DNA is TGCGCCAGCAGCCAAGATCTTGGGACCTTTGAAGCTTTCTTT.

The table lists this clonotype with many counts. The rearrangement links TRBV6-2 or TRBV6-3 to TRBJ2-5, with D unresolved. Germline CDR1 is MNHEY and CDR2 is SVGEGT. With 2 bases removed from V and 4 bases from J, the gap between germline ends came to 11 bases. This CDR3 contains 14 residues. The CDR3 is CASSYTILGETQYF. The CDR3 coding sequence is TGTGCCAGCAGTTACACGATACTGGGAGAGACCCAGTACTTC.

This clonotype has ten or more counts. For the CDR3, the DNA is TGTGCCAGCAAATCAAGCGCCTTCTACAATGAGCAGTTCTTC. Protein product: CASKSSAFYNEQFF. The J gene is TRBJ2-1, the V gene TRBV2; D unclear. This CDR3 is built from 14 residues. From germline, CDR1 is SNHLY and CDR2 FYNNEI. V lost 7 bases, J lost 3 bases, and 13 bases lay in between.

Worth noting for this clonotype: Since a much larger clone is just one base distant, this may be a read error. The CDR3 region is CAGSLGGLFYGYTF. The CDR3 DNA reads as TGTGCCGGCAGCTTAGGCGGACTGTTCTATGGCTACACCTTC. The V and J genes are TRBV11-2 and TRBJ1-2, with D hard to call. CDR1 and CDR2 (germline): SGHAT, FQNNGV. This CDR3 has 14 residues.

This clonotype was seen repeatedly, ten times or more. The V and J genes are TRBV2 and TRBJ1-2; possibly TRBD1 for D (6 bases). This CDR3 has 15 residues. The V gene's germline CDR1 is SNHLY and CDR2 FYNNEI. V was clipped by 3 bases and J by 3 bases, with 14 bases between them. CDR3 sequence reads: CASSEIIQGDYGYTF. The CDR3 nucleotides are TGTGCCAGCAGTGAGATAATACAGGGTGACTATGGCTACACCTTC.

This clonotype was recorded many times. J is TRBJ2-5 and V is TRBV2; 12 bases are a match to TRBD1. Germline V gene sequence: CDR1 SNHLY, CDR2 FYNNEI. Trimming took 4 bases from V and 1 from J; bases not matched to a gene: 4. The CDR3 is 16 residues long. The CDR3 sequence: CASSGDRGRLQETQYF. The CDR3 DNA reads TGTGCCAGCAGTGGGGACAGGGGGCGCCTCCAAGAGACCCAGTACTTC.

In this sample, this clonotype turned up many times. The gene calls are TRBV11-2 and TRBJ2-5; no firm D call. There are 15 residues in the CDR3. Looked up from germline, CDR1 is SGHAT and CDR2 is FQNNGV. V lost 3 bases and J lost 0, with 11 bases in between. The CDR3 DNA reads TGTGCCAGCAGCTTCGAGGTGCAGTACCAAGAGACCCAGTACTTC. Amino acid sequence: CASSFEVQYQETQYF.

In this sample, this clonotype turned up many times. The J gene is TRBJ1-2, the V gene TRBV27; no clear D gene. This CDR3 spans 14 amino acids. Trimming pared 0 bases from V and 5 bases from J, leaving 10 bases between. Germline V gives CDR1 MNHEY, CDR2 SMNVEV (reference sequence). The DNA for the CDR3 is TGTGCCAGCAGTTTATCGGGCAGGAGTTATGGCTACACCTTC. Translation: CASSLSGRSYGYTF.

This clonotype appeared many times. V is TRBV6-1 and J is TRBJ2-7; 8 positions match TRBD2. Trimming cost V 4 bases and J 0 bases; bases outside gene matches: 5. This CDR3 is built from 15 residues. In germline, CDR1 is MNHNS, CDR2 SASEGT. In nucleotides, the CDR3 is TGTGCCAGCAGTGCGGGGGGGTATAGCTCCTACGAGCAGTACGTC. Translation: CASSAGGYSSYEQYV.

There are many counts of this clonotype. The CDR3 DNA follows: TGTGCCAGCAGACTAGCGGGAGATGAGACAGATACGCAGTATTTT. This translates into CASRLAGDETDTQYF. The J gene is TRBJ2-3, the V gene TRBV12-3 or TRBV12-4, with TRBD2 matching 11 bases. V shed 6 bases and J 3 bases; nucleotides not matched to a gene: 5. This CDR3 spans 15 amino acids.

This clonotype was counted many times. V usage is TRBV19 and J usage is TRBJ2-2; TRBD2 agrees at 7 bases. Germline values: CDR1 LNHDA, CDR2 SQIVND (reference sequence). V shed 5 bases and J 5 bases; nucleotides not matched to a gene: 11. The CDR3 is 16 amino acids. The CDR3 region has the DNA TGTGCCAGTAGTTACCTGGCGGGAGAAAGGACCGGGGAGCTGTTTTTT. This gives the protein CASSYLAGERTGELFF.

Concerning this clonotype itself: A read error may explain this, as a much larger clone is one base away. The chain's CDR3 is CASSYGTDYGYAF. The CDR3 bases are TGTGCCAGCAGTTACGGGACAGATTATGGCTACGCCTTC. This sequence joins TRBV6-2 or TRBV6-3 and TRBJ1-2, with 7 bases identical to TRBD1. This CDR3 comprises 13 residues. The germline V gene has CDR1 MNHEY and CDR2 SVGEGT.

The chain carries TRBV11-2 and TRBJ1-1; maybe TRBD1 (5 bases). Germline CDR1 and CDR2: SGHAT and FQNNGV. This CDR3 is built from 13 residues. Trimming pared 8 bases from V and 4 bases from J, leaving 14 bases between. The CDR3, as DNA: TGTGCCAGCGGCACCCAGGGTGGCACTGAAGCTTTCTTT. This sequence encodes CASGTQGGTEAFF.

This clonotype has ten or more counts. V is TRBV20-1 and J is TRBJ2-3, with D unresolved. The CDR3 has 13 residues. With 2 bases removed from V and 2 bases from J, the gap between germline ends came to 8 bases. Germline V gene sequence: CDR1 DFQATT, CDR2 SNEGSKA (reference sequence). Here the CDR3 reads CSARSLHTDTQYF. The CDR3, as DNA: TGCAGTGCTAGAAGTCTGCACACAGATACGCAGTATTTT.

This clonotype was seen ten or more times. This chain links TRBV24-1 with TRBJ2-1; 7 bases map to TRBD2. The CDR3 contains 15 residues. Germline loops: CDR1 KGHDR, CDR2 SFDVKD. The junction had 8 bases not matched to a gene; V was cut back by 6 bases and J by 4 bases. The CDR3 spells CATSLGGSIYNEQFF. The CDR3 coding sequence is TGTGCCACCAGTTTAGGCGGGAGTATATACAATGAGCAGTTCTTC.

This clonotype was observed many times. This sequence joins TRBV12-3 or TRBV12-4 and TRBJ2-3; D may be TRBD2 (5 bases). The V end was cut by 6 bases, the J end by 1 base, with 14 bases between. The CDR3 is 15 amino acids. CDR3 amino acids: CASRSGLSGTDTQYF. In DNA, the CDR3 is TGTGCCAGCAGATCCGGACTCTCTGGCACAGATACGCAGTATTTT.

Many counts were recorded for this clonotype. The chain carries TRBV14 and TRBJ2-5, with 11 positions matching TRBD2. V shed 2 bases and J 6 bases; nucleotides not matched to a gene: 5. Germline CDR1 is SGHDN and CDR2 is FVKESK. This CDR3 has 15 amino acids. Here the CDR3 reads CASSQLAGGFQTQYF. CDR3 DNA sequence: TGTGCCAGCAGCCAACTAGCGGGAGGTTTTCAGACCCAGTACTTC.

This clonotype occurred many times. The chain employs TRBV6-1 and TRBJ1-1, with D hard to call. The germline V gene has CDR1 MNHNS and CDR2 SASEGT. The CDR3 loop spans 15 amino acids. V was pared by 3 bases and J by 5 bases, with 16 bases between. The CDR3 sequence: CASSERIGRGTEAFF. As DNA, the CDR3 is TGTGCCAGCAGTGAGAGGATAGGTCGAGGGACTGAAGCTTTCTTT.

The chain is built from TRBV12-3 or TRBV12-4 and TRBJ2-6; D may correspond to TRBD1 or TRBD2 (5 bases each). The CDR3 covers 17 residues. V was cut by 4 bases and J by 0 bases, with 13 bases left in between. CDR3 DNA sequence: TGTGCCAGCAGTTCTCCGGGACCGAGCTCTGGGGCCAACGTCCTGACTTTC. Translation gives CASSSPGPSSGANVLTF.

This clonotype was observed many times. The rearrangement links TRBV24-1 to TRBJ2-3; D gene unclear. The germline V gene has CDR1 KGHDR and CDR2 SFDVKD. Trimming cost V 5 bases and J 2 bases, with 7 bases left between them. There are 13 residues in the CDR3. CDR3 sequence reads: CATSGSPTDTQYF. The CDR3 DNA reads TGTGCCACCAGTGGGTCCCCCACAGATACGCAGTATTTT.